A single sample is the source of the 13 T cell receptor beta chains below, sequenced in a study of blood T cell repertoires in COVID-19. Method: immunoSEQ multiplex PCR; TCRdb's copy keeps in-frame clones and lacks some. Of some 77,000 clones in the sample, about four fifths were seen once. Sequencing input: peripheral blood. Receptors were obtained from a woman in her seventies with acute or convalescent COVID-19.

V is TRBV12-5 and J is TRBJ2-7; 10 nucleotides match TRBD2. CDR3 size: 14 residues. Germline loops: CDR1 LGHNT, CDR2 FRNRAP. Trimming took 7 bases from V and 8 from J; bases not matched to a gene: 11. CDR3 sequence reads: CASATSASGSQQYF. For the CDR3, the DNA is TGTGCTAGTGCCACATCGGCTAGCGGGAGCCAGCAGTACTTC.

The chain joins TRBV6-1 to TRBJ1-3; 11 bases fit TRBD1. The germline V gene has CDR1 MNHNS and CDR2 SASEGT. Germline trimming cut 4 bases from V and 0 bases from J; bases unmatched to any gene: 8. This CDR3 is 18 amino acids long. CDR3 region: CASSVGQGAANSGNTIYF. DNA for the CDR3: TGTGCCAGCAGTGTAGGACAGGGGGCCGCGAACTCTGGAAACACCATATATTTT.

This chain uses TRBV28 with TRBJ1-2; D is perhaps TRBD1 (5 bases). The germline gives CDR1 MDHEN, CDR2 SYDVKM. This CDR3 contains 13 residues. V shed 4 bases and J shed 6 bases, with 12 bases lying between them. The CDR3 coding sequence is TGTGCCAGCAGTTCCCGGGGGAGGCATGGCTACACCTTC. This translates into CASSSRGRHGYTF.

The chain uses TRBV2 and TRBJ2-7; 11 nucleotides align to TRBD2. Germline assignment: CDR1 SNHLY and CDR2 FYNNEI. The CDR3 runs 15 residues. With 5 bases clipped from V and 4 bases from J, the junction kept 7 bases outside the gene matches. In DNA, the CDR3 is TGTGCCAGCAGTCACCCGGGACTAGCGGCTTACGAGCAGTACTTC. Protein sequence: CASSHPGLAAYEQYF. The variable domain in full, completed from reference TRBV2 and TRBJ2-7, reads EPEVTQTPSHQVTQMGQEVILRCVPISNHLYFYWYRQILGQKVEFLVSFYNNEISEKSEIFDDQFSVERPDGSNFTLKIRSTKLEDSAMYFCASSHPGLAAYEQYFGPGTRLTVT.

The chain combines TRBV19 with TRBJ1-2; D may be TRBD1 (5 bases). V was shortened by 6 bases and J by 6 bases, with 14 bases between the two germline ends. Per the germline V gene, CDR1 is LNHDA and CDR2 is SQIVND (reference sequence). The CDR3 runs to 13 residues. The CDR3 loop reads CASRSRAIHGYTF. The DNA for the CDR3 is TGTGCCAGTAGGTCCAGGGCGATCCATGGCTACACCTTC.

Regarding this clone: Other DNA sequences from this sample encode an identical CDR3 as well. The chain uses TRBV11-3 and TRBJ2-1; 13 nucleotides agree with TRBD2. This CDR3 has 15 residues. Per the germline V gene, CDR1 is SGHNT and CDR2 is YENEEA. Germline trimming cut 5 bases from V and 7 bases from J; bases unmatched to any gene: 5. The CDR3 bases are TGTGCCAGCAGCCCTGGGACTAGCGGGGAAAATGAGCAGTTCTTC. This codes for CASSPGTSGENEQFF.

The V gene is TRBV28, the J gene TRBJ1-2; 10 bases fit TRBD1. J lost 6 bases, V lost 6 bases, and 7 bases had no gene match. The germline V gene has CDR1 MDHEN and CDR2 SYDVKM. The CDR3 has 14 amino acids. The CDR3 here is CASRLDRGRDGYTF. The CDR3 DNA sequence: TGTGCCAGCAGGCTTGACAGGGGGCGCGATGGCTACACCTTC.

The CDR3 region is CASSENMNTEAFF. The CDR3 DNA reads as TGCGCCAGCAGTGAGAACATGAACACTGAAGCTTTCTTT. The V gene is TRBV10-2, the J gene TRBJ1-1; D is undetermined. The CDR3 has 13 amino acids. Per germline, CDR1 WSHSY and CDR2 SAAADI. V gave up 2 bases and J gave up 0 bases, with 4 bases separating them.

The chain carries TRBV5-4 and TRBJ2-5; a possible D gene is TRBD2 (5 bases). This CDR3 is built from 15 residues. The ends were cut back, 3 bases at V and 1 base at J, with 13 bases in the middle. CDR1 and CDR2 from the germline V gene are SGHNT and YYREEE (reference sequence). The CDR3 sequence: CASSSHSGIQETQYF. The CDR3 DNA is TGTGCCAGCAGCTCTCATTCCGGGATCCAAGAGACCCAGTACTTC. The full variable domain, its missing parts supplied by reference TRBV5-4 and TRBJ2-5, is ETGVTQSPTHLIKTRGQQVTLRCSSQSGHNTVSWYQQALGQGPQFIFQYYREEENGRGNFPPRFSGLQFPNYSSELNVNALELDDSALYLCASSSHSGIQETQYFGPGTRLLVL.

V and J are TRBV6-5 and TRBJ1-5, with TRBD1 matching 9 bases. The CDR3 covers 14 residues. V shed 6 bases, J shed 2 bases, and the junction held 2 bases outside the gene matches. Germline CDR1 reads MNHEY; CDR2 reads SVGAGI. As DNA, the CDR3 is TGTGCCAGCAGGGACAGGGGAGGCAATCAGCCCCAGCATTTT. Translated: CASRDRGGNQPQHF.

This clone was recorded once. The chain uses TRBV19 and TRBJ1-2; possibly TRBD1 for D (6 bases). The CDR3 is 13 amino acids. Trimming took 0 bases from V and 8 from J, leaving 10 bases between them. Germline values: CDR1 LNHDA, CDR2 SQIVND (reference sequence). The chain's CDR3 is CASSIDRGYGYTF. In nucleotides, the CDR3 is TGTGCCAGTAGTATAGACAGGGGTTACGGCTACACCTTC.

The V gene is TRBV28, the J gene TRBJ1-2, with D uncertain. This CDR3 comprises 17 residues. V lost 8 bases and J 1 base, leaving 23 bases between the germline ends. From germline, CDR1 is MDHEN and CDR2 SYDVKM. CDR3 sequence reads: CASHNPLGGRLNYGYTF. CDR3 in DNA: TGTGCCAGCCACAACCCTCTCGGAGGCAGGCTTAACTATGGCTACACCTTC.

The J gene is TRBJ1-4, the V gene TRBV3-1 (or the pseudogene TRBV3-2); TRBD1 matches 7 bases. The length of the CDR3 is 15 residues. In germline, CDR1 is LGHDT, CDR2 YNNKEL (reference sequence). Unmatched junction bases numbered 2, after V lost 4 bases and J lost 0 bases. The CDR3 coding sequence is TGTGCCAGCAGCCGAACAGGGGCAACTAATGAAAAACTGTTTTTT. Encoded protein: CASSRTGATNEKLFF.